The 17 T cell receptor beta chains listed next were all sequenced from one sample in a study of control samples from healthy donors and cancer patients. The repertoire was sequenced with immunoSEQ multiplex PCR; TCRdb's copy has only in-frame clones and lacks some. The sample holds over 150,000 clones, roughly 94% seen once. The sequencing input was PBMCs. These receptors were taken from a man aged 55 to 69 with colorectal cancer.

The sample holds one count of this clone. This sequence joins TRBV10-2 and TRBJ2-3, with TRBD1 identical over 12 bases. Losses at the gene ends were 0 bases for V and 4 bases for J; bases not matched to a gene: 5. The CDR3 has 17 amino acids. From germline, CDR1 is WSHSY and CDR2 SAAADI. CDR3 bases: TGCGCCAGCAGTGAGTCGTCCGGGACAGGGGGCTCAGATACGCAGTATTTT. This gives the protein CASSESSGTGGSDTQYF.

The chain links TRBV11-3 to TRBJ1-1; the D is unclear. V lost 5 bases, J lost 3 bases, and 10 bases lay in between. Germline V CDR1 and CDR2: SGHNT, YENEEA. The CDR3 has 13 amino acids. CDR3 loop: CASSHYQDTEAFF. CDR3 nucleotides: TGTGCCAGCAGCCATTATCAGGACACTGAAGCTTTCTTT.

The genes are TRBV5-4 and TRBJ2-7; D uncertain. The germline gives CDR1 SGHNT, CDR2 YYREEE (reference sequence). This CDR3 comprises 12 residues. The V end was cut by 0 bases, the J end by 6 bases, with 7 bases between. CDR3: CASSLVVGEQYF. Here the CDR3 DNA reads TGTGCCAGCAGCTTGGTGGTGGGCGAGCAGTACTTC.

CDR3 in DNA: TGTGCCAGCAGCTTGGGCCGGGACACTGAAGCTTTCTTT. Its translation is CASSLGRDTEAFF. This rearrangement joins TRBV5-6 to TRBJ1-1; D unclear. Germline loops: CDR1 SGHDT, CDR2 YYEEEE. The germline V and J ends were trimmed by 0 bases and 3 bases, with 6 bases remaining between them. CDR3 size: 13 residues.

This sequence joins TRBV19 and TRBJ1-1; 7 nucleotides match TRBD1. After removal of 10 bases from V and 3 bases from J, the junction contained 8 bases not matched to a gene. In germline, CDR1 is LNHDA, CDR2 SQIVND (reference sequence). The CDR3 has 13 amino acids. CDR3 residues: CATSGGAYTEAFF. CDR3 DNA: TGTGCCACCTCAGGGGGGGCGTACACTGAAGCTTTCTTT.

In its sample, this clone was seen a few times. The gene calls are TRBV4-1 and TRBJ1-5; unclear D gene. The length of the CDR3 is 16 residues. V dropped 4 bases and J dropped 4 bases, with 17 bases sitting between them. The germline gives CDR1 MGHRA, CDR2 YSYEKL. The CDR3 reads CASSPRVGVGNQPQHF. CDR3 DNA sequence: TGCGCCAGCAGCCCGAGGGTAGGTGTCGGGAATCAGCCCCAGCATTTT.

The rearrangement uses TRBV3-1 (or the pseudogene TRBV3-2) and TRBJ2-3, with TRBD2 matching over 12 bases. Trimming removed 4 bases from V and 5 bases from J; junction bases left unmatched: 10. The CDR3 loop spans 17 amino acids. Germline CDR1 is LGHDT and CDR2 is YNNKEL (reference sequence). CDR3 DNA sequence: TGTGCCAGCAGCCCCTCTAGCGGGGGGGCCGAGGGAGATACGCAGTATTTT. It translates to CASSPSSGGAEGDTQYF.

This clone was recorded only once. CDR3 coding DNA: TGCGCCAGCAGCCGGCTAGCGGGGGGGCCTCGAAGCACAGATACGCAGTATTTT. Protein product: CASSRLAGGPRSTDTQYF. The chain links TRBV4-1 to TRBJ2-3; 12 nucleotides agree with TRBD2. With 4 bases clipped from V and 0 bases from J, the junction kept 8 bases outside the gene matches. Germline values: CDR1 MGHRA, CDR2 YSYEKL. The CDR3 runs 18 residues.

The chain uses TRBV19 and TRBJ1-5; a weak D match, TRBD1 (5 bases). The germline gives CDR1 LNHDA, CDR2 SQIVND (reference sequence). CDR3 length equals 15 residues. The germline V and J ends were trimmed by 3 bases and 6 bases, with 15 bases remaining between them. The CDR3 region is CASSIVPFGGQPQHF. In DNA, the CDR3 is TGTGCCAGTAGTATCGTACCCTTTGGGGGTCAGCCCCAGCATTTT.

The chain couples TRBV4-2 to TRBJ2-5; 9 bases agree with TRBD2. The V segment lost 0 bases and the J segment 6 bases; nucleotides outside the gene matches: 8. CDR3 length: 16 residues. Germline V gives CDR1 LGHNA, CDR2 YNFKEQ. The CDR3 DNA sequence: TGTGCCAGCAGCCAAGACTTAGCGGGGGCCGAGAAGACCCAGTACTTC. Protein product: CASSQDLAGAEKTQYF.

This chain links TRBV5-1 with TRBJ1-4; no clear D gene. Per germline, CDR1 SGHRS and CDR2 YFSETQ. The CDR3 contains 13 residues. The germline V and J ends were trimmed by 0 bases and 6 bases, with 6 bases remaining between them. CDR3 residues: CASSLGGDEKLFF. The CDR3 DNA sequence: TGCGCCAGCAGCTTGGGCGGGGATGAAAAACTGTTTTTT.

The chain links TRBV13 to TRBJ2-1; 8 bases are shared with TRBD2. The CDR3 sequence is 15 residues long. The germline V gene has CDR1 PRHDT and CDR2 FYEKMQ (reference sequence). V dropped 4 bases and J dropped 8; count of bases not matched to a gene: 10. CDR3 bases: TGTGCCAGCAGCTCCGAGCGGGGGCGCGGCGATGAGCAGTTCTTC. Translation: CASSSERGRGDEQFF.

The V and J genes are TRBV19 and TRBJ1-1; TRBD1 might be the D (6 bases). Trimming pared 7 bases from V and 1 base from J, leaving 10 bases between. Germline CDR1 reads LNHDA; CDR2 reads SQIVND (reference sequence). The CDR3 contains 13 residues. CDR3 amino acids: CASKWTENTEAFF. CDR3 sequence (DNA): TGTGCCAGTAAATGGACAGAGAACACTGAAGCTTTCTTT.

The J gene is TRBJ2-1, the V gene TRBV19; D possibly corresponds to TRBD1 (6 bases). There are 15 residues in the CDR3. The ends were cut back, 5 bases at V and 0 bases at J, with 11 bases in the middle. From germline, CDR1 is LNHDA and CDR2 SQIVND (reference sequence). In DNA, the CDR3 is TGTGCCAGTAGTCTGGGGGCGCGCTCCTACAATGAGCAGTTCTTC. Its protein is CASSLGARSYNEQFF.

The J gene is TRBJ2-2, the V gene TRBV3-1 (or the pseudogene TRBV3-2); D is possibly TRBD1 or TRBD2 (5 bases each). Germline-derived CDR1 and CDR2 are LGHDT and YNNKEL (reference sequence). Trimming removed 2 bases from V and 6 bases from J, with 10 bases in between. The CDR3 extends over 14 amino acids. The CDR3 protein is CASSQQGDAGELFF. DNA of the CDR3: TGTGCCAGCAGCCAACAGGGAGACGCCGGGGAGCTGTTTTTT.

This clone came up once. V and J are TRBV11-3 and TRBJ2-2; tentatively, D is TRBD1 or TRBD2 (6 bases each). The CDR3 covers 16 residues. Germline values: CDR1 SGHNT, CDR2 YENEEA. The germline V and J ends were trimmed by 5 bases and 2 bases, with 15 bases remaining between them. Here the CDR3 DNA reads TGTGCCAGCAGCCTTAGTAGGGGGGCTAACACCGGGGAGCTGTTTTTT. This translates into CASSLSRGANTGELFF.

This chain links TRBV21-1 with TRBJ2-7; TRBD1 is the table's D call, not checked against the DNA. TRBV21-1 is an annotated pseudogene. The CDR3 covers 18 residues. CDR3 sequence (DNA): TGTGCCAGCAGCACTCGCAGTCGGGGACAGGGGAGATCCTACGAGCAGTACTTC. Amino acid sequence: CASSTRSRGQGRSYEQYF.